These 25 T cell receptor beta chains came from one sample sequenced in a study of tumor-infiltrating lymphocytes in primary liver carcinoma. Germline DNA was also extracted, with blood RNA taken from unsorted whole blood. TCR beta cDNA came from roughly 0.45 ug total RNA, primed with a constant-region primer. Three nested multiplex PCR rounds, a slightly modified ARM-PCR method, built the TCR beta libraries. Primers for the first two PCR rounds were TRBV1-TRBV30 forward primers and a C-beta reverse primer (around 10 cycles per round). MiXCR, run by TCRdb on the multiplex PCR reads, gives a single entry per CDR3 protein. The table lists about 310,000 distinct CDR3 sequences, almost 60% of them singletons. Specimen: peripheral blood. These receptors all come from a woman in her thirties with primary liver carcinoma and hepatitis B virus infection.

As regards this clonotype: A read error is possible here, since a much larger clone lies one base away. V and J are TRBV6-6 and TRBJ2-7; D unclear. The germline V and J ends were trimmed by 6 bases and 4 bases, with 10 bases remaining between them. The V gene's germline CDR1 is MNHNY and CDR2 SVGAGI (reference sequence). This CDR3 contains 12 residues. CDR3 nucleotides: TGTGCCAGCAGACGGATCACTTACGAGCAGTACTTC. It yields the protein CASRRITYEQYF.

With respect to this clonotype: A read error is possible here, since a much larger clone lies one base away. The V gene is TRBV6-2 or TRBV6-3, the J gene TRBJ2-7, with 7 nucleotides matching TRBD2. CDR3 size: 13 residues. Germline V lookup: CDR1 MNHEY, CDR2 SVGEGT. CDR3 residues: CASSGLVLYEKYF. The CDR3 coding sequence is TGTGCCAGCAGCGGACTAGTCCTCTACGAGAAGTACTTC.

Concerning this clonotype itself: The germline gene is not matched at one end of the junction; a read error may be the cause. This chain links TRBV6-5 with TRBJ2-5; 12 bases agree with TRBD2. The V gene's germline CDR1 is MNHEY and CDR2 SVGAGI. There are 18 residues in the CDR3. CDR3 sequence: CASSYSGLAGHNRETHYF. CDR3 bases: TGTGCCAGCAGTTACTCGGGACTAGCGGGCCATAACAGAGAGACCCACTACTTC.

With regard to this clonotype: The conserved phenylalanine or tryptophan is not found at the CDR3 terminus, so this likely reflects a read error. The DNA is left out, because the CDR3 cannot be placed on it with certainty; the CDR3 is given as TCRdb lists it. The gene calls are TRBV11-2 and TRBJ1-2; TRBD1, the table's D call, was not compared with the DNA. With termini counted, the CDR3 has 11 amino acids. Germline CDR1 reads SGHAT; CDR2 reads FQNNGV. CDR3 sequence: CASGSGQGETS.

This sequence joins TRBV5-1 and TRBJ2-5; 7 bases agree with TRBD2. CDR1 and CDR2 (germline): SGHRS, YFSETQ. V dropped 4 bases and J dropped 5; count of bases not matched to a gene: 8. There are 14 residues in the CDR3. The CDR3 here is CASSLSAGVETQYF. The CDR3 DNA follows: TGCGCCAGCAGCCTTAGTGCGGGGGTGGAGACCCAGTACTTC.

This clonotype was seen just once. V gene TRBV28 combines with J gene TRBJ2-1; D might be TRBD1 or TRBD2, each matching 6 bases. V lost 5 bases and J 1 base, leaving 15 bases between the germline ends. The CDR3 is 16 amino acids. The germline CDR1 and CDR2 sequences are MDHEN and SYDVKM. The CDR3 bases are TGTGCCAGCAGTGTCGACAGGAGGGAATCCTACAATGAGCAGTTCTTC. Its protein is CASSVDRRESYNEQFF.

The chain uses TRBV12-3 or TRBV12-4 and TRBJ1-3; D unclear. The V gene lost 4 bases and the J gene lost 6 bases, with 16 bases spanning the gap. This CDR3 contains 15 residues. The CDR3 DNA reads as TGTGCCAGCAGTTCTTATCCCGGTCGGACAAACACCATATATTTT. Translation gives CASSSYPGRTNTIYF.

V and J are TRBV5-4 and TRBJ2-1; 11 bases align to TRBD2. J was trimmed by 9 bases and V by 0 bases; bases with no gene match: 8. CDR3 length: 16 residues. Per germline, CDR1 SGHNT and CDR2 YYREEE (reference sequence). The CDR3 bases are TGTGCCAGCAGCTTGGCCGGGACTAGCGGACATATTGAGCAGTTCTTC. It translates to CASSLAGTSGHIEQFF. The variable domain in full, completed from reference TRBV5-4 and TRBJ2-1, reads ETGVTQSPTHLIKTRGQQVTLRCSSQSGHNTVSWYQQALGQGPQFIFQYYREEENGRGNFPPRFSGLQFPNYSSELNVNALELDDSALYLCASSLAGTSGHIEQFFGPGTRLTVL.

The chain has TRBV7-8 and TRBJ2-2; D ambiguous. CDR3 length equals 17 residues. V shed 7 bases and J shed 2 bases, with 20 bases lying between them. Germline assignment: CDR1 SGHVS and CDR2 FQNEAQ. The CDR3 here is CASNPFVGSGNTGELFF. The CDR3 nucleotides read TGTGCCAGCAACCCATTCGTAGGGTCAGGAAACACCGGGGAGCTGTTTTTT.

In this sample, this clonotype turned up a few times. J is TRBJ2-3 and V is TRBV10-3; 8 positions agree with TRBD1. This CDR3 is built from 15 residues. V trimming: 4 bases; J trimming: 3 bases; junction bases outside the gene matches: 6. Germline V gene data show CDR1 as ENHRY and CDR2 as SYGVKD. The DNA of the CDR3 is TGTGCCATCAGTGGAGGGCAGGGGGCAACAGATACGCAGTATTTT. Translated: CAISGGQGATDTQYF.

This clonotype was detected ten times or more. The J gene is TRBJ2-1, the V gene TRBV4-2; 10 positions agree with TRBD2. The CDR3 consists of 17 residues. The V gene end was trimmed by 1 base and the J gene end by 1 base; junction bases not matched to a gene: 4. The V gene's germline CDR1 is LGHNA and CDR2 YNFKEQ. The CDR3 sequence: CASSQASAGGSYNEQFF. In DNA, the CDR3 is TGTGCCAGCAGCCAAGCGTCAGCGGGAGGGTCCTACAATGAGCAGTTCTTC.

Comment on this clonotype: The DNA is left out, because the CDR3 cannot be placed on it with certainty; the CDR3 is given as TCRdb lists it. The chain carries TRBV7-3 and TRBJ2-2; the DNA was not used to check the table's D call, TRBD2. Both ends counted, the CDR3 spans 17 residues. Germline CDR1 reads SGHTA; CDR2 reads FQGTGA. CDR3 residues: CASSLRAVGGGTGEMFF.

The rearrangement links TRBV11-2 to TRBJ1-2; D perhaps matches TRBD1 (6 bases). The V gene lost 5 bases and the J gene lost 11 bases, with 18 bases spanning the gap. CDR3 length equals 13 residues. Germline V gene data show CDR1 as SGHAT and CDR2 as FQNNGV. CDR3 residues: CASSIGGRLSYTF. CDR3 DNA sequence: TGTGCCAGCAGCATAGGGGGGAGGTTGAGTTACACCTTC.

The table lists this clonotype with a count of one. Just one base apart from a much larger clone, this may be a read error. The chain employs TRBV4-1 and TRBJ1-2; D remains ambiguous. CDR1 MGHRA and CDR2 YSYEKL come from the germline V gene. This CDR3 region has 13 residues. The CDR3 loop reads CANSQGTHYGYTF. In nucleotides, the CDR3 is TGCGCCAACAGCCAAGGAACCCACTATGGCTACACCTTC.

Note on this clonotype: The junction shows a germline mismatch at one end, possibly a read error. The genes are TRBV10-1 and TRBJ1-1; tentative D call: TRBD1 (6 bases). Germline V gene lookup returns CDR1 WNHNN and CDR2 SYGVQD (reference sequence). The CDR3 has 13 amino acids. The CDR3 sequence is CASRQGWNAEAFF. The CDR3 bases are TGCGCCAGCAGACAGGGATGGAACGCTGAAGCTTTCTTT.

Of note for this clonotype: A junction boundary mismatches the germline segment, possibly from a read error. This rearrangement joins TRBV11-3 to TRBJ2-3; D gene ambiguous. The CDR3 is 14 residues long. CDR1 and CDR2 (germline): SGHNT, YENEEA. The CDR3 spells CASSLLWQTVTQYF. The CDR3 coding sequence is TGTGCTAGCAGCTTATTATGGCAGACGGTTACGCAGTATTTT.

The chain couples TRBV7-9 to TRBJ1-5; 8 bases are shared with TRBD1. CDR1 and CDR2 (germline): SEHNR, FQNEAQ (reference sequence). The length of the CDR3 is 20 residues. After removal of 1 base from V and 2 bases from J, the junction contained 16 bases not matched to a gene. The CDR3 sequence: CASSLDSARGLAGGNQPQHF. The CDR3 DNA reads TGTGCCAGCAGCTTAGACTCTGCCAGGGGGCTAGCAGGAGGCAATCAGCCCCAGCATTTT. Variable domain in full (rest from reference TRBV7-9 and TRBJ1-5): DTGVSQNPRHKITKRGQNVTFRCDPISEHNRLYWYRQTLGQGPEFLTYFQNEAQLEKSRLLSDRFSAERPKGSFSTLEIQRTEQGDSAMYLCASSLDSARGLAGGNQPQHFGDGTRLSIL.

Concerning this clonotype: One end of the junction is discordant with germline, which a read error may explain. The CDR3 is CASSRGIGTVVYEKYF. The CDR3 nucleotides read TGCGCCAGCAGCAGGGGGATAGGGACAGTCGTCTACGAGAAGTACTTC. The chain carries TRBV11-3 and TRBJ2-7; 7 bases align to TRBD1. The CDR3 extends over 16 amino acids. Germline CDR1 is SGHNT and CDR2 is YENEEA. Full variable domain (outside the CDR3, taken from reference TRBV11-3 and TRBJ2-7): EAGVVQSPRYKIIEKKQPVAFWCNPISGHNTLYWYLQNLGQGPELLIRYENEEAVDDSQLPKDRFSAERLKGVDSTLKIQPAELGDSAVYLCASSRGIGTVVYEKYFGPGTRLTVT.

The table lists this clonotype with many counts. V and J are TRBV4-1 and TRBJ2-3; D ambiguous. Germline CDR1 MGHRA, CDR2 YSYEKL. The CDR3 has 14 residues. Trimming took 2 bases from V and 4 from J, leaving 10 bases between them. The CDR3, as DNA: TGCGCCAGCAGCCAAAACCAGCCCGCAGATACGCAGTATTTT. This codes for CASSQNQPADTQYF.

This clonotype came up many times. This chain connects TRBV11-2 to TRBJ1-4; 10 nucleotides line up with TRBD1. V gave up 5 bases and J gave up 7 bases; unmatched junction bases: 7. Germline assignment: CDR1 SGHAT and CDR2 FQNNGV. This CDR3 has 15 residues. CDR3 sequence reads: CASSIGQGVGEKLFF. CDR3 nucleotides: TGTGCCAGCAGCATTGGACAGGGGGTGGGTGAAAAACTGTTTTTT.

This clonotype was detected once. The germline gene is not matched at one end of the junction; a read error may be the cause. V gene TRBV29-1 combines with J gene TRBJ2-7; maybe TRBD2 (6 bases). Germline CDR1 SQVTM, CDR2 ANQGSEA. The length of the CDR3 is 13 residues. The CDR3 region is CSVELGGGYEHYF. CDR3 in DNA: TGCAGCGTTGAACTTGGGGGAGGCTACGAGCACTACTTC.

A note on this clonotype: The junction departs from the called germline gene at one end, perhaps through a read error. The rearrangement joins TRBV11-2 to TRBJ2-1; a possible D gene is TRBD2 (5 bases). CDR3 size: 15 residues. Per germline, CDR1 SGHAT and CDR2 FQNNGV. This chain's CDR3 is CDSNSQGSSYNEQFF. Here the CDR3 DNA reads TGTGACAGCAACTCTCAAGGGAGCTCCTACAATGAGCAGTTCTTC.

On this clonotype itself: Possible read error: a much larger clone is one base away. The V call is TRBV6-2 or TRBV6-3, the J call TRBJ2-3, with 12 bases matching TRBD2. The germline CDR1 and CDR2 sequences are MNHEY and SVGEGT. The CDR3 covers 18 residues. The CDR3 here is CPSSYAGTSGQRLDTQYF. Here the CDR3 DNA reads TGTCCCAGCAGTTACGCCGGGACTAGCGGGCAGCGCTTAGATACGCAGTATTTT.

The table lists this clonotype with many counts. The chain joins TRBV4-2 to TRBJ2-3; 10 nucleotides agree with TRBD2. Germline V CDR1 and CDR2: LGHNA, YNFKEQ. Losses at the gene ends were 4 bases for V and 4 bases for J; bases not matched to a gene: 8. The CDR3 sequence is 16 residues long. CDR3 residues: CASSRLSGGRPDTQYF. The CDR3 region has the DNA TGTGCCAGCAGCCGTCTTAGCGGGGGGCGACCAGATACGCAGTATTTT.

About this clonotype: At one boundary the junction diverges from the germline segment, which might be a read error. The V call is TRBV11-2, the J call TRBJ2-3, with D hard to call. Germline V gene sequence: CDR1 SGHAT, CDR2 FQNNGV. This CDR3 contains 11 residues. The DNA of the CDR3 is TGTGTCAGCAGCCAAAAAGGGACGCAGTATTTT. Translating it yields CVSSQKGTQYF.